The T cell receptor beta chain described here comes from a study of blood T cell repertoires in COVID-19. For the study at large: Acute and convalescent COVID-19 samples came from the United States, Italy and Spain.

From germline, CDR1 is SGHTA and CDR2 FQGNSA. The V segment lost 4 bases and the J segment 5 bases; nucleotides outside the gene matches: 7. The CDR3 is made up of 15 amino acids. A PCR-confirmed or clinician-diagnosed COVID-19 case had contacted exposed participants within 2 weeks of entry. The data were produced by immunoSEQ multiplex PCR, yet TCRdb's version contains in-frame clones alone and is incomplete. In the table there are 250,000 or so clones, about 88% of which are singletons. The chain has TRBV7-2 and TRBJ2-3; 9 positions match TRBD2. This clonotype was obtained from a woman aged 50 to 60 who had been exposed to COVID-19. Sequences were obtained from PBMCs or T cells enriched from blood (not recorded which). The CDR3 bases are TGTGCCAGCAGCTCCGCGGGGGGGCGAGGAGATACGCAGTATTTT. Translated, it gives CASSSAGGRGDTQYF.